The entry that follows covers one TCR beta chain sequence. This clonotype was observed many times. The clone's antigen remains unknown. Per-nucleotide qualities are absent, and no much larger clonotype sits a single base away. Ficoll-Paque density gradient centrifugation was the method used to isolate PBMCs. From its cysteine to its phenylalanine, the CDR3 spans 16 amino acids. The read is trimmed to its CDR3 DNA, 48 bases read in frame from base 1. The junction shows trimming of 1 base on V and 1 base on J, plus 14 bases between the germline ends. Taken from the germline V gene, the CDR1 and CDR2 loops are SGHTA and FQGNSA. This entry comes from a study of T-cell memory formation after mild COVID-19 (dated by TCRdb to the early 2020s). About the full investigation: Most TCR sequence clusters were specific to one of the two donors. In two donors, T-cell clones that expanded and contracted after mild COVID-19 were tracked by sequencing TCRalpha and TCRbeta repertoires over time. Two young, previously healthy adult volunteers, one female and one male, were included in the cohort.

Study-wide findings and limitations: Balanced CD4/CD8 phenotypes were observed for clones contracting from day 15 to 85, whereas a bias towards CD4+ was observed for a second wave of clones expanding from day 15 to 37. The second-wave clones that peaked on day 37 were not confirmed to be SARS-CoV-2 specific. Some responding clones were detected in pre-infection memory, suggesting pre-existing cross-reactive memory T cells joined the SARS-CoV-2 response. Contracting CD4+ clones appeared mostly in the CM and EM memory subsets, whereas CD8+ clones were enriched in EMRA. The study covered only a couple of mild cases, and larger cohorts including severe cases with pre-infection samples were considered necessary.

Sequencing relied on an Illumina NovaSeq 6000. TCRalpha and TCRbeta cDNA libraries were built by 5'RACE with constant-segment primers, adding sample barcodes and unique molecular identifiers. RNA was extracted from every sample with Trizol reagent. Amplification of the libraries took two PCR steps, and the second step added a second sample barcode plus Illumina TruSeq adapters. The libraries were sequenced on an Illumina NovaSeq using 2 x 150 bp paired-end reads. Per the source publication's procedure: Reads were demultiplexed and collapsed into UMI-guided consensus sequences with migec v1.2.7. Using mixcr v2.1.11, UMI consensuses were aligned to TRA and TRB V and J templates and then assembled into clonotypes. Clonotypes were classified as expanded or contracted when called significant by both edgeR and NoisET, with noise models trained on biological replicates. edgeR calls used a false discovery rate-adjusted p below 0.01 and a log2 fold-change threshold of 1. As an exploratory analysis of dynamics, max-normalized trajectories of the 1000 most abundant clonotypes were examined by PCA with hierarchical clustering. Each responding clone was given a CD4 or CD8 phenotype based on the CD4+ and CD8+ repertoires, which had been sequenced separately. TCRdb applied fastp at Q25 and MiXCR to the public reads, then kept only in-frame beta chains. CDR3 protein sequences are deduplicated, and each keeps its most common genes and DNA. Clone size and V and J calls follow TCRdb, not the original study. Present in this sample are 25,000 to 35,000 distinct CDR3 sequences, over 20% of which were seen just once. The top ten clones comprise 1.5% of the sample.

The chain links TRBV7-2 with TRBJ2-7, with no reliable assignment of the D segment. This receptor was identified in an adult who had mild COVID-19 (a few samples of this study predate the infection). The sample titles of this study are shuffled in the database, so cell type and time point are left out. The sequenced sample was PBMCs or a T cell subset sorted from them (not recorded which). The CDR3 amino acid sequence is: CASSLDLILRSYEQYF. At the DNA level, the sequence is TGTGCCAGCAGCTTAGATCTTATACTCCGATCCTACGAGCAGTACTTC.